Below, one T cell receptor beta chain is given with its context. Germline assignment: CDR1 MNHNS and CDR2 SASEGT. This CDR3 is built from 14 residues. V lost 2 bases and J lost 4, with 9 bases in between. This specimen belongs to a study of blood T cell repertoires in COVID-19. In the authors' methods: Estimates of nucleated cell counts were drawn from the amplification of reference gene primers. Profiled with immunoSEQ multiplex PCR; TCRdb holds only in-frame clones, not every one. V and J calls and clone size are given by that table; D and trimming were obtained from the DNA. The sample includes some 150,000 clones, roughly 80% of them seen just once.

This chain joins TRBV6-1 and TRBJ1-3, with D uncertain. This TCR was recovered from a woman aged 60-70 years with acute or convalescent COVID-19. Sequenced input: peripheral blood. This chain's CDR3 is CASSESVPGNTIYF. The CDR3 DNA is TGTGCCAGCAGTGAATCAGTTCCCGGAAACACCATATATTTT.